One TCR beta chain is described in this entry. Germline V gene sequence: CDR1 LGHDT, CDR2 YNNKEL (reference sequence). The CDR3 has 13 amino acids. The germline V and J ends were trimmed by 1 base and 3 bases, with 6 bases remaining between them. This entry belongs to a study of blood T cell repertoires in COVID-19. Produced via immunoSEQ multiplex PCR; TCRdb's table is partial and in-frame only. The sample records about 41,000 clones, 70% to 90% being singletons. The chain joins TRBV3-1 (or the pseudogene TRBV3-2) to TRBJ1-2; D is uncertain. Sequenced: peripheral blood. The TCR comes from a man in his 60s with acute or convalescent COVID-19. CDR3 DNA: TGTGCCAGCAGCCAAGCAAGCGACTATGGCTACACCTTC. It translates to CASSQASDYGYTF.